This section outlines one TCR beta chain sequence together with its context. Data came from immunoSEQ multiplex PCR; TCRdb stores just in-frame clones and leaves some out. The sample shows almost 40,000 clones, around nine tenths of them seen only once. The germline V gene has CDR1 KGHSH and CDR2 LQKENI. This CDR3 comprises 15 residues. This sample is drawn from a study of T cell changes during pregnancy in multiple sclerosis. This specimen was CD4+ T cells from peripheral blood mononuclear cells, taken in the third trimester of pregnancy. The gene calls are TRBV18 and TRBJ2-5; 10 bases agree with TRBD1. TRBJ2-7 matches the DNA end more closely, so the J call is doubtful. The sequence derives from a female donor in good health, enrolled as a control in a pregnancy study. The CDR3: CASSDGTGATYEQYF. Written as DNA, the CDR3 is TGTGCCAGCTCAGACGGGACAGGGGCCACCTACGAGCAGTACTTC.